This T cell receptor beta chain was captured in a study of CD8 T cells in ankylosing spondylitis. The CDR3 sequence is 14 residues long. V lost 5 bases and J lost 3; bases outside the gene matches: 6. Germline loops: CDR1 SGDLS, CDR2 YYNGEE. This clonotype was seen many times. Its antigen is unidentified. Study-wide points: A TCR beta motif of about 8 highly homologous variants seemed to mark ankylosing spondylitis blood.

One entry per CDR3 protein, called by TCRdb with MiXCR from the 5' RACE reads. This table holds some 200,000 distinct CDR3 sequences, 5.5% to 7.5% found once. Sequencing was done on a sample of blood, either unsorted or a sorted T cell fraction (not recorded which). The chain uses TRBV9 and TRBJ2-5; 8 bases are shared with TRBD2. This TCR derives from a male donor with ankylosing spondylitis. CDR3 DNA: TGTGCCAGCAGTACCGGGACTAGAAAAGAGACCCAGTACTTC. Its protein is CASSTGTRKETQYF.